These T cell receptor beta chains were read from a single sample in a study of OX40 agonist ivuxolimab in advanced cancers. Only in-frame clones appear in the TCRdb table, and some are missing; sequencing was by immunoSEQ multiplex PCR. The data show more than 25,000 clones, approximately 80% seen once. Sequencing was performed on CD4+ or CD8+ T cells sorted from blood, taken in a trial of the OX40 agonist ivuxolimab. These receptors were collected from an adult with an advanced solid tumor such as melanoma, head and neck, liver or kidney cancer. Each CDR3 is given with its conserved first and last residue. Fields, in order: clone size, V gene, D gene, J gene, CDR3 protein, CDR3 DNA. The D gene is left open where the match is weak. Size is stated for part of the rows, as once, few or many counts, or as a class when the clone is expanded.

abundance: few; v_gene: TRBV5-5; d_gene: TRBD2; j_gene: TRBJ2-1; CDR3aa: CASSLLAGSYNEQFF; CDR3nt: TGTGCCAGCAGCTTGTTAGCGGGATCCTACAATGAGCAGTTCTTC
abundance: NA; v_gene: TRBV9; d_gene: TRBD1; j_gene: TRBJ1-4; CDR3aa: CASSAEGTGDEKLFF; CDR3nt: TGTGCCAGCAGCGCGGAAGGGACAGGGGATGAAAAACTGTTTTTT
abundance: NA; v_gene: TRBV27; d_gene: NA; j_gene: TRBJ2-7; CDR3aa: CASSLGQSYEQYF; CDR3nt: TGTGCCAGCAGTTTAGGACAGTCCTACGAGCAGTACTTC
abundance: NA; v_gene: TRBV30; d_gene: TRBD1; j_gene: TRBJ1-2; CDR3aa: CAYLGQNYGYTF; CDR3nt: TGTGCCTACCTGGGACAGAACTATGGCTACACCTTC
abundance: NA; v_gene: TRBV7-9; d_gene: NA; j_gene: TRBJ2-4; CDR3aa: CASSLVHVVNGKNIQYF; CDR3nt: TGTGCCAGCAGCTTAGTCCATGTCGTAAACGGGAAAAACATTCAGTACTTC
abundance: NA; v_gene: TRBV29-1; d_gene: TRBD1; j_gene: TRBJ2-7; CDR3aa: CSVERRGIMDEQYF; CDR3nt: TGCAGCGTTGAACGCAGGGGGATTATGGACGAGCAGTACTTC
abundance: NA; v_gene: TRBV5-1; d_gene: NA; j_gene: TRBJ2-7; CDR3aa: CASSLVATSRPYEQYF; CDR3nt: TGCGCCAGCAGCTTAGTCGCTACTAGTAGGCCCTACGAGCAGTACTTC
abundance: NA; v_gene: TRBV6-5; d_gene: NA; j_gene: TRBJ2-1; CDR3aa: CASGEGYNEQFF; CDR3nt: TGTGCCAGCGGAGAAGGCTACAATGAGCAGTTCTTC
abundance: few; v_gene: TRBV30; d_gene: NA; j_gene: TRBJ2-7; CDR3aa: CAWIALNEQYF; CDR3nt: TGTGCCTGGATAGCGTTGAACGAGCAGTACTTC
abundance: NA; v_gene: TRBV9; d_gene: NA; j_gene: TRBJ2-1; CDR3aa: CASSEQGLNEQFF; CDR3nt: TGTGCCAGCAGCGAACAGGGACTCAATGAGCAGTTCTTC
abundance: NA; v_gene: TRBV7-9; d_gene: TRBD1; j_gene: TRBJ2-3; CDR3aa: CASSPGQGDWTDTQYF; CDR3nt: TGTGCCAGCAGCCCTGGACAGGGGGATTGGACAGATACGCAGTATTTT
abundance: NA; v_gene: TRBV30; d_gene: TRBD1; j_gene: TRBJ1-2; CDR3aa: CAWSVGQGNLLFGYTF; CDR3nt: TGTGCCTGGAGTGTGGGACAGGGTAACTTGCTTTTTGGCTACACCTTC
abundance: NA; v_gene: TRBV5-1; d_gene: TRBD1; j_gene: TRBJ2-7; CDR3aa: CASRPLSNPGQGAFEQYF; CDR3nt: TGCGCCAGTAGACCCCTCTCCAACCCGGGACAGGGGGCGTTCGAGCAGTACTTC
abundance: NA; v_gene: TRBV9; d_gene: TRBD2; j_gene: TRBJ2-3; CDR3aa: CASSEDLAGVADTQYF; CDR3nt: TGTGCCAGCAGCGAGGATCTGGCGGGAGTAGCTGATACGCAGTATTTT
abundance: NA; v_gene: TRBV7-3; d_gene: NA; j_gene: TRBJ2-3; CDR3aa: CASSFGTDTQYF; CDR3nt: TGTGCCAGCAGCTTCGGCACAGATACGCAGTATTTT
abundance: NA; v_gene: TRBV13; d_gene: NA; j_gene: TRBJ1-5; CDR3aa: CASSSGNQPQHF; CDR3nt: TGTGCCAGCAGCTCAGGGAATCAGCCCCAGCATTTT
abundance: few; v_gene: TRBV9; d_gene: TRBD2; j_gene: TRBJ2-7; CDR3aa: CASSASGRANEQYF; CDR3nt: TGTGCCAGCAGCGCGAGCGGGAGGGCCAACGAGCAGTACTTC
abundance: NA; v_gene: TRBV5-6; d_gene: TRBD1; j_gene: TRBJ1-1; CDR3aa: CASSSPFDRGPTEAFF; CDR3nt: TGTGCCAGCAGCTCACCCTTTGACAGGGGGCCAACTGAAGCTTTCTTT
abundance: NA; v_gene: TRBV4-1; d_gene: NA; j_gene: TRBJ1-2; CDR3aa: CASSQELLVSPNYGYTF; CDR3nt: TGCGCCAGCAGCCAAGAGTTGCTAGTCAGCCCTAACTATGGCTACACCTTC
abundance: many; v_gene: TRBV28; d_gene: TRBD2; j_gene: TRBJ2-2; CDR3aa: CASSWTGRNAGELFF; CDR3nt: TGTGCCAGCAGCTGGACCGGGAGGAACGCCGGGGAGCTGTTTTTT
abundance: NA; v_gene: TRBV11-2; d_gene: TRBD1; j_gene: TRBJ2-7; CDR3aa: CASSLEGQGRGYEQYF; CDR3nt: TGTGCCAGCAGCTTAGAGGGACAGGGTCGGGGCTACGAGCAGTACTTC
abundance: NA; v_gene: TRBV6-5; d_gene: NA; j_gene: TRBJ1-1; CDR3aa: CASSYSIGARTEAFF; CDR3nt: TGTGCCAGCAGTTACTCGATTGGGGCGAGGACTGAAGCTTTCTTT
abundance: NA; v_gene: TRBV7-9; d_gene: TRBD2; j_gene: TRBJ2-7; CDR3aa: CASSPRGGPGITYEQYF; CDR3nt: TGTGCCAGCAGCCCACGGGGGGGTCCTGGCATAACCTACGAGCAGTACTTC
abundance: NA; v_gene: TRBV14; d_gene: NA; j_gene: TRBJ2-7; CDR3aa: CASSQDKYEQYF; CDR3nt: TGTGCCAGCAGCCAAGATAAGTACGAGCAGTACTTC
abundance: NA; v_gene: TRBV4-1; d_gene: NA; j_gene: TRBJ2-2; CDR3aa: CASGTGPSNTGELFF; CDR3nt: TGCGCCAGTGGCACCGGGCCGTCGAACACCGGGGAGCTGTTTTTT
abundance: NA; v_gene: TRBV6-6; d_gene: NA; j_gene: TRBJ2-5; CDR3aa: CASSLSWAEETQYF; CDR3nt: TGTGCCAGCAGTCTTTCATGGGCTGAAGAGACCCAGTACTTC
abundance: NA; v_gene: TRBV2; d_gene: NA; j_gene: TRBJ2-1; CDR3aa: CAGSFDRLGQFF; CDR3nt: TGTGCCGGCAGCTTCGACAGGTTGGGGCAGTTCTTC
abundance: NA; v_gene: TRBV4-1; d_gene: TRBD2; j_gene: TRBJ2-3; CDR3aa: CASSQEGWASGGSRDVDTQYF; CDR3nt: TGCGCCAGCAGCCAAGAGGGTTGGGCTAGCGGGGGCTCCCGGGATGTAGATACGCAGTATTTT
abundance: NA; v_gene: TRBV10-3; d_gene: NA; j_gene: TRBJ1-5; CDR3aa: CAISESVGQPQHF; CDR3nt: TGTGCCATCAGTGAGTCAGTCGGCCAGCCCCAGCATTTT
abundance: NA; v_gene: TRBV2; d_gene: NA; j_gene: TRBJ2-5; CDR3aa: CASSALWGRLQETQYF; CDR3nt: TGTGCCAGCAGTGCACTCTGGGGACGGTTACAAGAGACCCAGTACTTC
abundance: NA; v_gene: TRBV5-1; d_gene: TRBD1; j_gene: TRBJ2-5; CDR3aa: CASRTTGGSGETQYF; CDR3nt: TGCGCCAGCAGGACAACAGGGGGTTCAGGAGAGACCCAGTACTTC
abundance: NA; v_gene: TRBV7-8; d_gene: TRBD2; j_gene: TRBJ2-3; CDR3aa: CASSLGAGASTDTQYF; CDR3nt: TGTGCCAGCAGCTTAGGAGCGGGGGCTAGCACAGATACGCAGTATTTT
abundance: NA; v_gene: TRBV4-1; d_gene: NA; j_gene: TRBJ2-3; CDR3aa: CASSLQASDTQYF; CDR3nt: TGCGCCAGCAGCCTCCAAGCCTCAGATACGCAGTATTTT
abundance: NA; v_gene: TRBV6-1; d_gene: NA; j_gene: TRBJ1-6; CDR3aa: CASSEARFSNSPLHF; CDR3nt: TGTGCCAGCAGTGAAGCGCGATTCTCCAATTCACCCCTCCACTTT
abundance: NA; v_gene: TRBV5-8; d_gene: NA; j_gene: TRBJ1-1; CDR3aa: CASSFGGFRYGNTEAFF; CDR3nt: TGTGCCAGCAGCTTTGGGGGTTTTAGGTATGGGAACACTGAAGCTTTCTTT
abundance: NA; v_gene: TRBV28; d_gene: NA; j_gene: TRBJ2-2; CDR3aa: CASNLQYTGELFF; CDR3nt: TGTGCCAGCAACTTGCAGTACACCGGGGAGCTGTTTTTT
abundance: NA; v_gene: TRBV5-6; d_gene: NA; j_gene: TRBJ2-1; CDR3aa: CASSLGTNEQFF; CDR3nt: TGTGCCAGCAGCTTGGGGACCAATGAGCAGTTCTTC
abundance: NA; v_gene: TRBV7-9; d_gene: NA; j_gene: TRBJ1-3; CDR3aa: CASSLGNTIYF; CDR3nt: TGTGCCAGCAGCTTAGGAAACACCATATATTTT
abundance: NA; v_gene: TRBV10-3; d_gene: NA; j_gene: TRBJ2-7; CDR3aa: CAISDPDSSYEQYF; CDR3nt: TGTGCCATCAGTGATCCGGACTCGTCCTACGAGCAGTACTTC
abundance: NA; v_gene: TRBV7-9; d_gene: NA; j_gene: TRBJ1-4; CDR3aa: CASSLVGHEKLFF; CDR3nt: TGTGCCAGCAGCTTAGTCGGCCATGAAAAACTGTTTTTT
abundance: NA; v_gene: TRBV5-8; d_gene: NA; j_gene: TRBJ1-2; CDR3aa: CASSSRDTQANYGYTF; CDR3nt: TGTGCCAGCAGCTCAAGGGACACTCAAGCTAACTATGGCTACACCTTC
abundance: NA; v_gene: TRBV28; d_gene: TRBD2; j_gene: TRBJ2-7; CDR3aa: CASRRGLATRGSYEQYF; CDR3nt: TGTGCCAGCAGACGGGGACTAGCGACAAGGGGATCCTACGAGCAGTACTTC
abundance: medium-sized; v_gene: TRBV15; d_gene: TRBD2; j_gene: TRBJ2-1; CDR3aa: CATSRLAGEEQFF; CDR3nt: TGTGCCACCAGCAGACTAGCGGGGGAAGAGCAGTTCTTC
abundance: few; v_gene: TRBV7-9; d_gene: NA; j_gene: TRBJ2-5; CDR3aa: CASTRGGLKETQYF; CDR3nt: TGTGCCAGCACAAGGGGGGGACTAAAAGAGACCCAGTACTTC
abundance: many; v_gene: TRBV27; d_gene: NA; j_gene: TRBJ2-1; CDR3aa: CASSLTPGGYNEQFF; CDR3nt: TGTGCCAGCAGTTTGACTCCTGGGGGTTACAATGAGCAGTTCTTC
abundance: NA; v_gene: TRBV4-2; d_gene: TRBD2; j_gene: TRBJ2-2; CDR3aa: CASSLFLVAGGVNTGELFF; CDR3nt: TGTGCCAGCAGCCTTTTTCTGGTCGCGGGGGGGGTCAACACCGGGGAGCTGTTTTTT